The table lists the clone carrying this T cell receptor beta chain with a count of one. The sample is drawn from a study of blood T cell repertoires in COVID-19. Study at large: Material from acute and convalescent COVID-19 was sourced from the United States, Italy and Spain.

Original data processing: Reference gene primer amplification yielded estimated nucleated cell counts. The method was immunoSEQ multiplex PCR; TCRdb's version includes in-frame clones alone and lacks a portion of them. From that table come the V and J calls and clone size; the DNA was used to work out D and trimming. The sample includes some 120,000 clones, approximately 85% of them seen just once. CDR3 length equals 15 residues. Germline V gene lookup returns CDR1 SEHNR and CDR2 FQNEAQ (reference sequence). The V end lost 4 bases, the J end lost 0 bases, and 11 bases lay between the germline ends. The chain employs TRBV7-9 and TRBJ2-3; TRBD2 is a possible D gene (6 bases). This receptor was identified in a man aged 80 or over with active or convalescent COVID-19. Sequencing was carried out using peripheral blood. The CDR3 reads CASSWSGLSTDTQYF. The CDR3 DNA reads as TGTGCCAGCAGCTGGTCGGGACTTAGCACAGATACGCAGTATTTT.